This T cell receptor beta chain came from a study of blood T cells in healthy people across ages. Findings and caveats of the study: Those diversity estimates obtained from one million T cells were thought to be underestimates. Per million T cells, TCR beta diversity dropped about linearly as age rose.

Sample-barcoded 5' priming and a J-beta primer mix drove a second PCR of roughly 6 to 12 cycles. Each CDR3 protein gets one entry after TCRdb re-called the 5' RACE reads with MiXCR. The sample records 1.4 million or so distinct CDR3 sequences, 35% to 45% being singletons. Peripheral blood from each donor was collected in a volume of approximately 9.5 milliliters. No fewer than 5.5 micrograms of total RNA were isolated from every sample. The CDR3 loop spans 13 amino acids. Germline CDR1 and CDR2: LNHDA and SQIVND (reference sequence). Between the trimmed V and J ends, which lost 6 bases and 6 bases, there was a span of 14 bases. As to this clonotype: The antigen remains undetermined.

The material sequenced was blood. The chain combines TRBV19 with TRBJ1-1, with D tentatively TRBD1 (6 bases). The clonotype was recovered from a woman aged 18 to 35 in good health. The CDR3 sequence: CASSTTGKSEAFF. The DNA of the CDR3 is TGTGCCAGTAGCACCACAGGGAAGTCTGAAGCTTTCTTT. The full variable domain, with the rest looked up from reference TRBV19 and TRBJ1-1, is DGGITQSPKYLFRKEGQNVTLSCEQNLNHDAMYWYRQDPGQGLRLIYYSQIVNDFQKGDIAEGYSVSREKKESFPLTVTSAQKNPTAFYLCASSTTGKSEAFFGQGTRLTVV.